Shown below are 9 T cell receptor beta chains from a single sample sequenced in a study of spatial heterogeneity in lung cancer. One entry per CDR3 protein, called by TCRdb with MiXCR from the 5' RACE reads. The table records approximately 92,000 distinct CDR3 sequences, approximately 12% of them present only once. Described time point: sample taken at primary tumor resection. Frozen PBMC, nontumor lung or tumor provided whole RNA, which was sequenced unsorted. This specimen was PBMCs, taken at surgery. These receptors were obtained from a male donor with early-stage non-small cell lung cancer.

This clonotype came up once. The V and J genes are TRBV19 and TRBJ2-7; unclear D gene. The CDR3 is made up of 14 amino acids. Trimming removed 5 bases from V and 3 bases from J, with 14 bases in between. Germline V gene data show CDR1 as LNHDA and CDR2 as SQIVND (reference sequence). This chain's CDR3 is CASSGALTDYEQYF. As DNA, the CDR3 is TGTGCCAGTAGTGGCGCGTTGACTGACTACGAGCAGTACTTC.

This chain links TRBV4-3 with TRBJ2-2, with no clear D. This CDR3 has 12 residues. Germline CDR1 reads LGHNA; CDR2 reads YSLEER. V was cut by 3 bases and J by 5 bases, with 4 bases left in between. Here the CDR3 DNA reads TGCGCCAGCAGCCACCTTACCGGGGAGCTGTTTTTT. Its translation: CASSHLTGELFF.

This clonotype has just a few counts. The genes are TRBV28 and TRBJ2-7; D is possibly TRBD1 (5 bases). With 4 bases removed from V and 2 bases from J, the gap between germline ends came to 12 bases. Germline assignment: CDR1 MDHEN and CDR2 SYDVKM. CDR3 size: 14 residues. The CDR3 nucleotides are TGTGCCAGCAGTTCTCCAGGGTCCCCCTACGAGCAGTACTTC. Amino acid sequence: CASSSPGSPYEQYF.

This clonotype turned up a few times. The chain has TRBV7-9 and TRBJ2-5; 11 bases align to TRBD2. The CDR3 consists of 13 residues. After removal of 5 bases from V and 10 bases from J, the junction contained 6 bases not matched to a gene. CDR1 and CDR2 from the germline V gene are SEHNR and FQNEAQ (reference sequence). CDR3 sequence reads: CASSHTSGGLQYF. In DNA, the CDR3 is TGTGCCAGCAGCCACACTAGCGGGGGCCTCCAGTACTTC.

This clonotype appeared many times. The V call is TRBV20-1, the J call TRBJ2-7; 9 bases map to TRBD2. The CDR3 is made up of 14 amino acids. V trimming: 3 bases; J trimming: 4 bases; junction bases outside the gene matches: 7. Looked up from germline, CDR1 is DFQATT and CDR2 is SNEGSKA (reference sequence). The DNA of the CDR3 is TGCAGTGCTAGGATGGCGGGGGGGCAATACGAGCAGTACTTC. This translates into CSARMAGGQYEQYF.

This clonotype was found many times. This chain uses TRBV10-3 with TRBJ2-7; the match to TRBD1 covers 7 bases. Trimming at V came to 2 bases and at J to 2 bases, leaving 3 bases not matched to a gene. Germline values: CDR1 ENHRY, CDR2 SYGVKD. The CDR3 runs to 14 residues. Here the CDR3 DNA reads TGTGCCATCAGTGAGGGACAGGCCACCTACGAGCAGTACTTC. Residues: CAISEGQATYEQYF.

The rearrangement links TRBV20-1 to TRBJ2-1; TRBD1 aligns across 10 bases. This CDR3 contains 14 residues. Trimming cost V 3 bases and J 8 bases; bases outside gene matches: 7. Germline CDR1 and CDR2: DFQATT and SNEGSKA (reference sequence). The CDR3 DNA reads TGCAGTGCTAGGACAGGGGGCCCGGACCATGAGCAGTTCTTC. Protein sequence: CSARTGGPDHEQFF.

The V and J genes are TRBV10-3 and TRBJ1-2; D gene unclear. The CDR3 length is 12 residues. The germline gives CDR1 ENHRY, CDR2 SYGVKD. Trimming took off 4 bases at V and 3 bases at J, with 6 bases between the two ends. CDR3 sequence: CAISGGDYGYTF. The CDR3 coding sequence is TGTGCCATCAGTGGGGGAGACTATGGCTACACCTTC.

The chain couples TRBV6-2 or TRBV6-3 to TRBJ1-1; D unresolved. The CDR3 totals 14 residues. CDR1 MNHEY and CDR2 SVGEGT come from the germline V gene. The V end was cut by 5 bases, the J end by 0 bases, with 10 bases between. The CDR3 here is CASSNLELNTEAFF. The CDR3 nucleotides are TGTGCCAGCAGTAACCTGGAGCTGAACACTGAAGCTTTCTTT.